The entry below gives a single T cell receptor beta chain sequence along with its context. Sequenced material consisted of expressed TCRB transcripts (all of the isolated RNA was reverse transcribed). Repertoires were generated with immunoSEQ multiplex PCR, while TCRdb's copy carries only in-frame clones and drops some. The sample lists about 200,000 clones; roughly a tenth were seen once. The data were obtained in a study of beta chain features in type 1 diabetes. This TCR was recovered from a man aged 18-30 years in good health. The sequencing sample was made of central memory CD4+ T cells from blood.

The CDR3 DNA reads as TGTGCCTGGACGAGGGCTAATGCCTACAATGAGCAGTTCTTC. Its protein product is CAWTRANAYNEQFF. The V gene is TRBV30, the J gene TRBJ2-1, with a weak D call TRBD2 (5 bases). CDR3 length equals 14 residues. Per germline, CDR1 GTSNPN and CDR2 SVGIG (reference sequence). The V and J ends lost 4 bases and 2 bases respectively, with 12 bases between them. The variable domain in full, with the rest retrieved from reference TRBV30 and TRBJ2-1, is SQTIHQWPATLVQPVGSPLSLECTVEGTSNPNLYWYRQAAGRGLQLLFYSVGIGQISSEVPQNLSASRPQDRQFILSSKKLLLSDSGFYLCAWTRANAYNEQFFGPGTRLTVL.